These 28 T cell receptor beta chains came from one sample sequenced in a study of cytomegalovirus exposure and HLA in healthy donors. Amplification used 60 Vbeta primers and 13 Jbeta primers. Clones were read by immunoSEQ multiplex PCR, and TCRdb kept only the in-frame ones, dropping some. The sample gives about 180,000 clones, less than 85% of which show up once; roughly 5% is in the top ten. Sample: PBMCs. Receptors were obtained from a middle-aged man in good health and CMV-seronegative.

V gene TRBV7-2 combines with J gene TRBJ1-2, with 12 bases identical to TRBD1. Germline-derived CDR1 and CDR2 are SGHTA and FQGNSA. The CDR3 covers 16 residues. J was trimmed by 4 bases and V by 1 base; bases with no gene match: 4. The CDR3 nucleotides are TGTGCCAGCAGCTTAGTAGGGACAGGGGGCGCCTATGGCTACACCTTC. This codes for CASSLVGTGGAYGYTF.

V and J are TRBV5-4 and TRBJ2-5, with D possibly being TRBD1 (5 bases). The DNA end lines up better with TRBJ2-7; the J call may be wrong. The CDR3 has 14 amino acids. CDR1 SGHNT and CDR2 YYREEE come from the germline V gene (reference sequence). The CDR3 bases are TGTGCCAGCAGCTTGGAAGGGGTGAAGGGCGAGCAGTACTTC. It yields the protein CASSLEGVKGEQYF.

The rearrangement links TRBV7-9 to TRBJ1-6, with TRBD1 matching over 9 bases. V shed 4 bases, J shed 7 bases, and the junction held 8 bases outside the gene matches. This CDR3 has 16 residues. The V gene's germline CDR1 is SEHNR and CDR2 FQNEAQ (reference sequence). The CDR3 here is CASSSGTGIGNSPLHF. CDR3 DNA sequence: TGTGCCAGCAGCTCCGGGACAGGGATTGGAAATTCACCCCTCCACTTT.

Note on this clone: One junction end does not reproduce the germline sequence, and a read error may be involved. The chain employs TRBV7-9 and TRBJ2-1; 7 nucleotides line up with TRBD2. The CDR3 has 16 amino acids. CDR1 and CDR2 (germline): SEHNR, FQNEAQ (reference sequence). CDR3 in amino acids: CSSSRTSASSYNEQFF. Here the CDR3 DNA reads TGTTCCAGCAGCCGTACTAGCGCTAGCTCCTACAATGAGCAGTTCTTC.

The rearrangement uses TRBV19 and TRBJ2-1; D perhaps matches TRBD1 (6 bases). This CDR3 region has 15 residues. The germline V and J ends were trimmed by 9 bases and 2 bases, with 17 bases remaining between them. Germline CDR1 reads LNHDA; CDR2 reads SQIVND (reference sequence). CDR3 in amino acids: CASADSGVTYNEQFF. As DNA, the CDR3 is TGTGCCAGCGCCGACTCAGGGGTTACCTACAATGAGCAGTTCTTC.

The chain couples TRBV10-1 to TRBJ1-3; TRBD1 matches at 8 bases. Germline CDR1 reads WNHNN; CDR2 reads SYGVQD (reference sequence). J was trimmed by 2 bases and V by 0 bases; bases with no gene match: 3. There are 16 residues in the CDR3. The CDR3 protein is CASSESTGGTGNTIYF. The CDR3 DNA reads TGCGCCAGCAGTGAGTCAACAGGGGGAACTGGAAACACCATATATTTT.

The chain carries TRBV2 and TRBJ1-2; a weak D match, TRBD1 (5 bases). V lost 1 base, J lost 4 bases, and 7 bases lay in between. The germline V gene encodes CDR1 SNHLY and CDR2 FYNNEI. The CDR3 loop spans 13 amino acids. The CDR3 nucleotides are TGTGCCAGCAGTGAAGTAAGGGGCTATGGCTACACCTTC. The encoded protein is CASSEVRGYGYTF. Combining the CDR3 with reference TRBV2 and TRBJ1-2 gives the whole variable domain EPEVTQTPSHQVTQMGQEVILRCVPISNHLYFYWYRQILGQKVEFLVSFYNNEISEKSEIFDDQFSVERPDGSNFTLKIRSTKLEDSAMYFCASSEVRGYGYTFGSGTRLTVV.

The chain uses TRBV29-1 and TRBJ1-1; D is unclear. Germline loops: CDR1 SQVTM, CDR2 ANQGSEA. With 5 bases removed from V and 1 base from J, the gap between germline ends came to 5 bases. This CDR3 spans 11 amino acids. The CDR3 here is CSVSKNTEAFF. CDR3 DNA: TGCAGCGTTTCTAAGAACACTGAAGCTTTCTTT.

V usage is TRBV7-2 and J usage is TRBJ1-6, with D maybe TRBD1 (6 bases). The CDR3 is 14 residues long. Looked up from germline, CDR1 is SGHTA and CDR2 is FQGNSA. With 3 bases removed from V and 12 bases from J, the gap between germline ends came to 15 bases. As DNA, the CDR3 is TGTGCCAGCAGCTTTGACAGGACGACCGGACCCCTCCACTTT. Translation: CASSFDRTTGPLHF.

This clone occurred once. The chain couples TRBV29-1 to TRBJ2-7; 11 bases map to TRBD2. Germline V CDR1 and CDR2: SQVTM, ANQGSEA. The CDR3 covers 16 residues. V lost 6 bases, J lost 4 bases, and 14 bases stayed unmatched. In DNA, the CDR3 is TGCAGCGTCTCAACCTCTAGCGGGAGGACTCTTTACGAGCAGTACTTC. As protein: CSVSTSSGRTLYEQYF.

The chain couples TRBV9 to TRBJ2-3, with D possibly TRBD1 on 6 matching bases. Germline CDR1 and CDR2: SGDLS and YYNGEE. The germline V and J ends were trimmed by 0 bases and 2 bases, with 7 bases remaining between them. The CDR3 has 14 amino acids. The CDR3 region has the DNA TGTGCCAGCAGCGTAGACAGGGTCACAGATACGCAGTATTTT. Amino acids: CASSVDRVTDTQYF.

The chain joins TRBV27 to TRBJ2-5; D is perhaps TRBD1 (6 bases). The better agreement between TRBJ2-7 and the DNA end casts doubt on the J call. Germline assignment: CDR1 MNHEY and CDR2 SMNVEV (reference sequence). The CDR3 is 14 residues long. The CDR3 sequence is CASGLRDIIYEQYF. The CDR3 nucleotides read TGTGCCAGCGGACTCCGGGACATCATATACGAGCAGTACTTC.

The gene calls are TRBV18 and TRBJ2-5, with TRBD1 matching over 7 bases. This CDR3 has 13 residues. Germline CDR1 and CDR2: KGHSH and LQKENI. V lost 6 bases, J lost 3 bases, and 4 bases stayed unmatched. Here the CDR3 reads CASSRGQEETQYF. Written as DNA, the CDR3 is TGTGCCAGCTCGCGAGGACAGGAAGAGACCCAGTACTTC. Looking up the rest from reference TRBV18 and TRBJ2-5 gives the full variable domain: NAGVMQNPRHLVRRRGQEARLRCSPMKGHSHVYWYRQLPEEGLKFMVYLQKENIIDESGMPKERFSAEFPKEGPSILRIQQVVRGDSAAYFCASSRGQEETQYFGPGTRLLVL.

The chain employs TRBV5-1 and TRBJ1-1; D is possibly TRBD1 (5 bases). V lost 0 bases and J lost 2, with 11 bases in between. Germline assignment: CDR1 SGHRS and CDR2 YFSETQ. The length of the CDR3 is 15 residues. CDR3 DNA sequence: TGCGCCAGCAGCTTGGCCGGGGGTGCCAACACTGAAGCTTTCTTT. Protein product: CASSLAGGANTEAFF. Filled out from reference TRBV5-1 and TRBJ1-1, the complete variable domain reads KAGVTQTPRYLIKTRGQQVTLSCSPISGHRSVSWYQQTPGQGLQFLFEYFSETQRNKGNFPGRFSGRQFSNSRSEMNVSTLELGDSALYLCASSLAGGANTEAFFGQGTRLTVV.

This clone was seen just once. The V gene is TRBV27, the J gene TRBJ1-2; TRBD1 matches 11 bases. Per the germline V gene, CDR1 is MNHEY and CDR2 is SMNVEV (reference sequence). The CDR3 sequence is 13 residues long. The V segment lost 3 bases and the J segment 8 bases; nucleotides outside the gene matches: 2. The CDR3 is CASSFGQGAGYTF. In nucleotides, the CDR3 is TGTGCCAGCAGTTTCGGACAGGGGGCGGGCTACACCTTC.

The chain links TRBV7-7 to TRBJ2-7; 7 bases agree with TRBD2. J gave up 3 bases and V 5 bases, and 13 bases lay outside the gene matches. CDR1 and CDR2 from the germline V gene are SSHAT and FNYEAQ (reference sequence). This CDR3 has 16 residues. The CDR3 reads CASSLRPGGGFYEQYF. CDR3 sequence (DNA): TGTGCCAGCAGCCTCAGGCCGGGCGGGGGATTCTACGAGCAGTACTTC. The full variable domain, rest sourced from reference TRBV7-7 and TRBJ2-7, is GAGVSQSPRYKVTKRGQDVTLRCDPISSHATLYWYQQALGQGPEFLTYFNYEAQPDKSGLPSDRFSAERPEGSISTLTIQRTEQRDSAMYRCASSLRPGGGFYEQYFGPGTRLTVT.

The chain carries TRBV5-1 and TRBJ1-3, with D tentatively TRBD1 (5 bases). The CDR3 is made up of 18 amino acids. Germline CDR1 and CDR2: SGHRS and YFSETQ. V lost 0 bases to trimming and J lost 4 bases, with 20 bases between them. The CDR3 loop reads CASSLAPPTDALGNTIYF. CDR3 nucleotide sequence: TGCGCCAGCAGCTTGGCCCCACCGACAGACGCCTTAGGAAACACCATATATTTT. Together with reference TRBV5-1 and TRBJ1-3, the CDR3 gives the full variable domain: KAGVTQTPRYLIKTRGQQVTLSCSPISGHRSVSWYQQTPGQGLQFLFEYFSETQRNKGNFPGRFSGRQFSNSRSEMNVSTLELGDSALYLCASSLAPPTDALGNTIYFGEGSWLTVV.

This clone was observed a handful of times. The V and J genes are TRBV4-1 and TRBJ2-1, with TRBD2 matching over 8 bases. With V trimmed by 0 bases and J by 6 bases, 13 bases remained unmatched. This CDR3 has 18 residues. The germline V gene has CDR1 MGHRA and CDR2 YSYEKL. This CDR3 is CASSQDWLARGVGNEQFF. CDR3 coding DNA: TGCGCCAGCAGCCAAGATTGGCTTGCGCGGGGGGTTGGCAATGAGCAGTTCTTC.

The J gene is TRBJ2-1, the V gene TRBV29-1, with TRBD2 matching over 14 bases. The CDR3 is 14 residues long. CDR1 is SQVTM, CDR2 ANQGSEA, per germline. J gave up 6 bases and V 7 bases, and 5 bases lay outside the gene matches. CDR3 protein: CSAPGLAGVNEQFF. For the CDR3, the DNA is TGCAGCGCCCCGGGACTAGCGGGAGTCAATGAGCAGTTCTTC.

The chain carries TRBV27 and TRBJ1-1; D is possibly TRBD1 (5 bases). The length of the CDR3 is 14 residues. Trimming removed 5 bases from V and 6 bases from J, with 16 bases in between. Germline values: CDR1 MNHEY, CDR2 SMNVEV (reference sequence). CDR3 sequence reads: CASSAHRPWAEAFF. CDR3 sequence (DNA): TGTGCCAGCAGTGCCCACAGGCCCTGGGCTGAAGCTTTCTTT.

The genes are TRBV5-1 and TRBJ2-5; D is perhaps TRBD2 (6 bases). The germline gives CDR1 SGHRS, CDR2 YFSETQ. Trimming pared 2 bases from V and 2 bases from J, leaving 7 bases between. This CDR3 region has 13 residues. CDR3: CASSFGTQETQYF. The CDR3 nucleotides are TGCGCCAGCAGCTTTGGGACTCAAGAGACCCAGTACTTC.

This clone was observed once. The V call is TRBV27, the J call TRBJ2-6; 12 nucleotides match TRBD2. With V trimmed by 5 bases and J by 0 bases, 8 bases remained unmatched. Germline CDR1 is MNHEY and CDR2 is SMNVEV (reference sequence). The CDR3 loop spans 19 amino acids. The CDR3 sequence is CASSPRTSGTISGANVLTF. Written as DNA, the CDR3 is TGTGCCAGCAGTCCTCGGACTAGCGGGACCATCTCTGGGGCCAACGTCCTGACTTTC.

The chain uses TRBV6-1 and TRBJ1-6; 8 bases map to TRBD1. There are 13 residues in the CDR3. V dropped 7 bases and J dropped 13; count of bases not matched to a gene: 9. Per germline, CDR1 MNHNS and CDR2 SASEGT. The CDR3 spells CASMTDRDGPLHF. The CDR3 DNA reads as TGTGCCAGCATGACGGACAGGGACGGGCCCCTCCACTTT.

This sequence joins TRBV5-4 and TRBJ2-7; TRBD2 matches at 10 bases. The germline CDR1 and CDR2 sequences are SGHNT and YYREEE (reference sequence). This CDR3 has 14 residues. Trimming at V came to 5 bases and at J to 2 bases, leaving 4 bases not matched to a gene. This CDR3 reads CASSPGTSAYEQYF. CDR3 DNA sequence: TGTGCCAGCAGTCCCGGGACTAGCGCCTACGAGCAGTACTTC.

V and J are TRBV6-6 and TRBJ1-1; D gene unclear. The V end was cut by 2 bases, the J end by 1 base, with 11 bases between. CDR3 size: 15 residues. The V gene's germline CDR1 is MNHNY and CDR2 SVGAGI (reference sequence). The CDR3 loop is CASSYDGGKNTEAFF. The CDR3 DNA reads as TGTGCCAGCAGTTACGACGGCGGGAAGAACACTGAAGCTTTCTTT.

This clone has more than one count but fewer than ten. The chain recombines TRBV7-9 with TRBJ2-3, with a weak D call TRBD2 (6 bases). Germline assignment: CDR1 SEHNR and CDR2 FQNEAQ (reference sequence). The CDR3 runs 16 residues. Trimming cost V 1 base and J 2 bases, with 13 bases left between them. For the CDR3, the DNA is TGTGCCAGCAGCTTAGACGGGGGACCCCCCACAGATACGCAGTATTTT. Its protein product is CASSLDGGPPTDTQYF.

A note on this clone: The same CDR3 is also encoded by other DNA sequences in this sample. This rearrangement joins TRBV30 to TRBJ2-6, with D uncertain. Germline values: CDR1 GTSNPN, CDR2 SVGIG (reference sequence). The V end was cut by 2 bases, the J end by 1 base, with 6 bases between. This CDR3 comprises 14 residues. The chain's CDR3 is CAWSSGSGANVLTF. CDR3 nucleotides: TGTGCCTGGAGTTCAGGATCTGGGGCCAACGTCCTGACTTTC.

V usage is TRBV4-3 and J usage is TRBJ1-1; weak D call: TRBD1 (6 bases). CDR3 size: 15 residues. CDR1 and CDR2 (germline): LGHNA, YSLEER. Trimming stripped 3 bases from V and 0 bases from J, with 11 bases between. CDR3 region: CASSHNRDLNTEAFF. In nucleotides, the CDR3 is TGCGCCAGCAGCCACAACAGGGACCTGAACACTGAAGCTTTCTTT.